This T cell receptor (beta chain) stems from a study of identical twins. The V gene's germline CDR1 is DFQATT and CDR2 SNEGSKA (reference sequence). V was trimmed by 0 bases and J by 1 base, leaving 12 bases between them. The CDR3 contains 15 residues. TCRdb reprocessed the 5' RACE reads with MiXCR, giving one entry per CDR3 protein. Of approximately 890,000 distinct CDR3 sequences in the sample, around 12% were seen once. Findings and limits, study-wide: Insertions were fewer in abundant cord blood beta clonotypes, whereas memory repertoires showed none of this pattern. Invariant T cells like MAIT and iNKT could partly confound the zero-insertion analyses.

As regards this clonotype: Its cognate antigen is unknown.

Separately, the same data were catalogued under a study of yellow fever vaccine responses in identical twins. According to that study: Each twin's T cell response to the vaccine was reported to look partly convergent and partly personalized.

The sample consisted of PBMCs. This clonotype was sampled from a woman aged 18-35 years in good health. J is TRBJ2-5 and V is TRBV20-1; D perhaps matches TRBD1 (6 bases). The CDR3 protein is CSARDSGHLQETQYF. CDR3 nucleotides: TGCAGTGCTAGAGACTCGGGACACCTCCAAGAGACCCAGTACTTC.